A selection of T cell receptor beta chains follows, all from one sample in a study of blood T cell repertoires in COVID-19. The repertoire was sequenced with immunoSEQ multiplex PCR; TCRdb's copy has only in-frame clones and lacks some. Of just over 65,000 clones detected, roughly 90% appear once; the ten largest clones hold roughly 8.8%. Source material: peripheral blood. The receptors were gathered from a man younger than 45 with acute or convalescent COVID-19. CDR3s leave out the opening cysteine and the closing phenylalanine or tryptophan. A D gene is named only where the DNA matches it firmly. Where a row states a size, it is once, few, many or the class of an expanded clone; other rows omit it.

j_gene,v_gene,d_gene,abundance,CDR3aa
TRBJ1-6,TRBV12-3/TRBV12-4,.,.,ASSLGRNSPLH
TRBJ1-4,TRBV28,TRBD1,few,ASSRDRPRTTNEKLF
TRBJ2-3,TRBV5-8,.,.,ASPLAVTLWGLAEDTQY
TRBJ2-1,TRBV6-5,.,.,ASSFGSSYNEQF
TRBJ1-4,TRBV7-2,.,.,ASSLVWGANEKLF
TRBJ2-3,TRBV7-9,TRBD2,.,ASSNSRLAGGSTDTQY
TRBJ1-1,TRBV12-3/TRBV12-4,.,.,ASSYGGVEAF
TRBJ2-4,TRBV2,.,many,ASNRQAIAKNIQY
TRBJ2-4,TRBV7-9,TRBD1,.,ASSLKQGLQY
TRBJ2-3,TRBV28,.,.,ASSLLATTDTQY
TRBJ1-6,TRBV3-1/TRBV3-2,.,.,ASSLGQGRNSPLH
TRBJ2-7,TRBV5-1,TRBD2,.,ASSLEPGLAENYEQY
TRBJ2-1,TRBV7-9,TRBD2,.,ASSHSGSKNEQF
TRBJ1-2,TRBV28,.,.,ASRSGQYGYT
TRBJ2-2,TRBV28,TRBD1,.,AIKQGALSGELF
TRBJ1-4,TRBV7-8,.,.,ASKRGRRGTNEKLF
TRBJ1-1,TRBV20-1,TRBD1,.,SASLGQGAEAF
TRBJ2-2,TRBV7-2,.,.,ASSLGRTGELF
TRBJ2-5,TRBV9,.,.,ASSTHLVETQY
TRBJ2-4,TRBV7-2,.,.,ASYGGRKNIQY
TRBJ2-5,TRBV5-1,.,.,ASSSIQSPQETQY
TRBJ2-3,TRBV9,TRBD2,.,ASSVSTSGSYRDTQY
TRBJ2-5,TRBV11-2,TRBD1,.,ASSLGVRGMETQY
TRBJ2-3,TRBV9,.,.,ASSVHTSTDTQY
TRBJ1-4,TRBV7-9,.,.,ASSFGTGQVNEKLF
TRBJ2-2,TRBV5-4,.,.,ASSPGAPLTGELF
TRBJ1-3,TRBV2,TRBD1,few,ASRDRGSGNTIY
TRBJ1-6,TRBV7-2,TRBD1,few,ASSLLTGASSPLH
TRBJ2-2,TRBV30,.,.,ALQWTGELF
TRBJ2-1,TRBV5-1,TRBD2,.,ASSLVTSGYNEQF